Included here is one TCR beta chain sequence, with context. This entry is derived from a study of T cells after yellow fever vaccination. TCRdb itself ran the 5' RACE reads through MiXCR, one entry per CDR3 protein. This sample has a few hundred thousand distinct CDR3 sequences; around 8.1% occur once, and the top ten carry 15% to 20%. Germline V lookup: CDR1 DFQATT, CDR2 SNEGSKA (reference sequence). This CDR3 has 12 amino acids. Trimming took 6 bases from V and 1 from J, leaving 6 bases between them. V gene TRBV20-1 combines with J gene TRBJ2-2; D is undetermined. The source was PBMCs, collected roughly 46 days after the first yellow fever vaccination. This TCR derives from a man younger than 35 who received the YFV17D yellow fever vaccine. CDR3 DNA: TGCAGTGCCCCAGAGAACACCGGGGAGCTGTTTTTT. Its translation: CSAPENTGELFF.